Each of the 18 T cell receptor beta chains below was sequenced from the same sample in a study of T cell repertoires in cytomegalovirus infection. TCRdb reprocessed the reads via MiXCR and lists one record per CDR3 protein. Among about 200,000 distinct CDR3 sequences listed, approximately 9.7% were seen once. The sequenced sample was PBMCs. The receptors here all came from a human donor in good health (CMV status not recorded). Some clones in this sample may be carry-over from other donors' samples.

The chain is built from TRBV29-1 and TRBJ2-5, with D perhaps TRBD2 (5 bases). There are 13 residues in the CDR3. CDR1 is SQVTM, CDR2 ANQGSEA, per germline. The V end was cut by 0 bases, the J end by 5 bases, with 10 bases between. The chain's CDR3 is CSVEELVGETQYF. CDR3 nucleotides: TGCAGCGTTGAAGAACTAGTTGGGGAGACCCAGTACTTC.

This sequence joins TRBV20-1 and TRBJ2-2, with TRBD2 matching over 11 bases. With 6 bases clipped from V and 6 bases from J, the junction kept 9 bases outside the gene matches. CDR1 and CDR2 (germline): DFQATT, SNEGSKA (reference sequence). The CDR3 is 15 amino acids. The CDR3 protein is CSAIIAGGRAGELFF. The DNA of the CDR3 is TGCAGTGCCATCATAGCGGGAGGGAGGGCCGGGGAGCTGTTTTTT.

The chain employs TRBV5-1 and TRBJ1-1; 7 nucleotides line up with TRBD1. The V and J ends lost 5 bases and 3 bases, in that order; junction bases with no gene match: 4. Germline CDR1 and CDR2: SGHRS and YFSETQ. The CDR3 loop spans 13 amino acids. This CDR3 is CASSRTGYTEAFF. Written as DNA, the CDR3 is TGCGCCAGCAGTCGGACAGGATACACTGAAGCTTTCTTT.

The CDR3 DNA follows: TGTGCCAGCAGCCAAGCGACCGGACTGGGCGGGAGGACCGATGAGCAGTTCTTC. Translating it yields CASSQATGLGGRTDEQFF. The chain has TRBV14 and TRBJ2-1; 8 nucleotides agree with TRBD2. Germline trimming cut 1 base from V and 8 bases from J; bases unmatched to any gene: 16. Looked up from germline, CDR1 is SGHDN and CDR2 is FVKESK. The CDR3 has 18 residues.

Concerning this clonotype: A much larger clonotype is one base distant, so this may be a read error. V is TRBV7-2 and J is TRBJ2-1; D ambiguous. The CDR3 totals 15 residues. The V end lost 6 bases, the J end lost 6 bases, and 18 bases lay between the germline ends. The germline CDR1 and CDR2 sequences are SGHTA and FQGNSA. The CDR3 region is CASSHRNLLRNEQFF. Here the CDR3 DNA reads TGTGCCAGCAGTCATCGAAATCTGTTGCGCAATGAGCAGTTCTTC. Variable domain in full (rest from reference TRBV7-2 and TRBJ2-1): GAGVSQSPSNKVTEKGKDVELRCDPISGHTALYWYRQSLGQGLEFLIYFQGNSAPDKSGLPSDRFSAERTGGSVSTLTIQRTQQEDSAVYLCASSHRNLLRNEQFFGPGTRLTVL.

This clonotype was observed many times. The chain couples TRBV7-8 to TRBJ1-1; D possibly corresponds to TRBD1 (6 bases). The CDR3 spans 12 residues. The ends were cut back, 5 bases at V and 7 bases at J, with 11 bases in the middle. CDR1 is SGHVS and CDR2 is FQNEAQ in the germline V gene. CDR3 sequence: CASSIDRFEAFF. CDR3 coding DNA: TGTGCCAGCAGCATCGACAGGTTTGAAGCTTTCTTT.

Many counts were recorded for this clonotype. The chain uses TRBV7-2 and TRBJ2-1, with 9 positions matching TRBD2. The CDR3 covers 14 residues. The junction had 11 bases not matched to a gene; V was cut back by 4 bases and J by 13 bases. In germline, CDR1 is SGHTA, CDR2 FQGNSA. For the CDR3, the DNA is TGTGCCAGCAGCTATAGCGGGAGTGAAAGCAATCAGTTCTTC. It codes for CASSYSGSESNQFF.

This clonotype was recorded at least ten times. The V and J genes are TRBV12-3 or TRBV12-4 and TRBJ2-1, with 10 bases aligning to TRBD2. J was trimmed by 7 bases and V by 6 bases; bases with no gene match: 9. The CDR3 extends over 15 amino acids. For the CDR3, the DNA is TGTGCCAGCAGGCCGAGCGGGGGGGCCGGAAATGAGCAGTTCTTC. Protein product: CASRPSGGAGNEQFF.

The chain employs TRBV20-1 and TRBJ1-1, with 11 positions matching TRBD1. This CDR3 spans 15 amino acids. Trimming took 5 bases from V and 1 from J; bases not matched to a gene: 6. Germline V lookup: CDR1 DFQATT, CDR2 SNEGSKA (reference sequence). CDR3 in amino acids: CSAGDRGLWNTEAFF. Written as DNA, the CDR3 is TGCAGTGCTGGGGACAGGGGGTTGTGGAACACTGAAGCTTTCTTT.

This clonotype occurred many times. The chain uses TRBV7-2 and TRBJ1-4, with D tentatively TRBD1 (6 bases). The V gene lost 2 bases and the J gene lost 8 bases, with 15 bases spanning the gap. The CDR3 covers 15 residues. CDR1 is SGHTA, CDR2 FQGNSA, per germline. The CDR3 bases are TGTGCCAGCAGCTTATTCGGGGGGCGGGACGAAAAACTGTTTTTT. Translated, it gives CASSLFGGRDEKLFF.

Many counts were recorded for this clonotype. This chain links TRBV7-8 with TRBJ2-3, with 7 bases lining up with TRBD2. The CDR3 totals 16 residues. V lost 5 bases and J lost 1; bases outside the gene matches: 9. Germline V lookup: CDR1 SGHVS, CDR2 FQNEAQ. The CDR3: CASSAPGGVGTDTQYF. CDR3 coding DNA: TGTGCCAGCAGCGCTCCGGGGGGTGTGGGCACAGATACGCAGTATTTT.

The chain employs TRBV7-3 and TRBJ2-2; 9 nucleotides align to TRBD1. The V gene end was trimmed by 5 bases and the J gene end by 5 bases; junction bases not matched to a gene: 6. This CDR3 comprises 15 residues. Germline loops: CDR1 SGHTA, CDR2 FQGTGA. The CDR3, as DNA: TGTGCCAGCAGCCCCGGCGGGACAGGGACCGGGGAGCTGTTTTTT. It translates to CASSPGGTGTGELFF.

V and J are TRBV7-9 and TRBJ1-5; 10 bases are shared with TRBD1. V dropped 2 bases and J dropped 7; count of bases not matched to a gene: 14. CDR3 length equals 18 residues. Germline lookup yields CDR1 SEHNR and CDR2 FQNEAQ (reference sequence). The CDR3 DNA reads TGTGCCAGCAGCTTACCCGAGAGGGGGACAGGGGATTTGCAGCCCCAGCATTTT. Protein sequence: CASSLPERGTGDLQPQHF.

Many counts were recorded for this clonotype. The chain has TRBV9 and TRBJ2-1, with unresolved D. This CDR3 region has 15 residues. V lost 0 bases, J lost 6 bases, and 13 bases lay in between. CDR1 and CDR2 (germline): SGDLS, YYNGEE. DNA of the CDR3: TGTGCCAGCAGCGTAGGAAATATGGAAGGCAATGAGCAGTTCTTC. This gives the protein CASSVGNMEGNEQFF.

This clonotype was seen many times. The chain carries TRBV12-3 or TRBV12-4 and TRBJ2-2, with 11 bases matching TRBD2. This CDR3 has 16 amino acids. V lost 5 bases, J lost 2 bases, and 4 bases stayed unmatched. CDR3: CASSRRLAGNTGELFF. CDR3 sequence (DNA): TGTGCCAGCAGTCGTCGACTAGCGGGAAACACCGGGGAGCTGTTTTTT.

In nucleotides, the CDR3 is TGCAGTGCTAGGGACGGGACAGGGGTGACTGAAGCTTTCTTT. Its protein is CSARDGTGVTEAFF. V is TRBV20-1 and J is TRBJ1-1; 10 positions agree with TRBD1. V shed 3 bases, J shed 5 bases, and the junction held 6 bases outside the gene matches. The germline CDR1 and CDR2 sequences are DFQATT and SNEGSKA (reference sequence). The CDR3 loop spans 14 amino acids.

This clonotype was counted only a few times. The chain links TRBV12-5 to TRBJ1-2; TRBD1 might be the D (5 bases). The CDR3 runs 16 residues. V was pared by 7 bases and J by 0 bases, with 18 bases between. CDR1 and CDR2 from the germline V gene are LGHNT and FRNRAP. The CDR3 sequence: CASAVQGGEANYGYTF. The CDR3 DNA is TGTGCTAGTGCCGTACAAGGAGGGGAAGCTAACTATGGCTACACCTTC.

There are many counts of this clonotype. The V gene is TRBV2, the J gene TRBJ1-5; D is uncertain. Trimming cost V 3 bases and J 0 bases, with 6 bases left between them. The CDR3 spans 14 residues. The V gene's germline CDR1 is SNHLY and CDR2 FYNNEI. The CDR3 sequence: CASSDGASNQPQHF. DNA of the CDR3: TGTGCCAGCAGTGATGGAGCTAGCAATCAGCCCCAGCATTTT.